This passage covers 2 T cell receptor beta chains from one sample sequenced in a study of CD8 T cell repertoires and HIV-1 epitope variants. Only in-frame clones appear in the TCRdb table, and some are missing; sequencing was by immunoSEQ multiplex PCR. The repertoire holds about 95,000 clones, almost 75% seen once, with roughly 25% in the top ten. Sequences were obtained from uncultured baseline CD8+ T cells from peripheral blood mononuclear cells (PBMCs). The receptor set was obtained from a male donor with HIV.

CDR3 residues: CASSGKGEHYGYTF. In DNA, the CDR3 is TGTGCCAGCAGTGGGAAGGGGGAGCACTATGGCTACACCTTC. The chain couples TRBV28 to TRBJ1-2; D might be TRBD1 (6 bases). CDR1 and CDR2 from the germline V gene are MDHEN and SYDVKM. Trimming took off 5 bases at V and 3 bases at J, with 13 bases between the two ends. This CDR3 contains 14 residues.

V gene TRBV5-4 combines with J gene TRBJ2-5; D might be TRBD2 (5 bases). Per the germline V gene, CDR1 is SGHNT and CDR2 is YYREEE (reference sequence). Trimming cost V 5 bases and J 7 bases, with 18 bases left between them. This CDR3 has 14 amino acids. CDR3 loop: CASRSTGNLGTQYF. In nucleotides, the CDR3 is TGTGCCAGCAGATCCACCGGGAACTTGGGGACCCAGTACTTC. Variable domain in full (rest from reference TRBV5-4 and TRBJ2-5): ETGVTQSPTHLIKTRGQQVTLRCSSQSGHNTVSWYQQALGQGPQFIFQYYREEENGRGNFPPRFSGLQFPNYSSELNVNALELDDSALYLCASRSTGNLGTQYFGPGTRLLVL.